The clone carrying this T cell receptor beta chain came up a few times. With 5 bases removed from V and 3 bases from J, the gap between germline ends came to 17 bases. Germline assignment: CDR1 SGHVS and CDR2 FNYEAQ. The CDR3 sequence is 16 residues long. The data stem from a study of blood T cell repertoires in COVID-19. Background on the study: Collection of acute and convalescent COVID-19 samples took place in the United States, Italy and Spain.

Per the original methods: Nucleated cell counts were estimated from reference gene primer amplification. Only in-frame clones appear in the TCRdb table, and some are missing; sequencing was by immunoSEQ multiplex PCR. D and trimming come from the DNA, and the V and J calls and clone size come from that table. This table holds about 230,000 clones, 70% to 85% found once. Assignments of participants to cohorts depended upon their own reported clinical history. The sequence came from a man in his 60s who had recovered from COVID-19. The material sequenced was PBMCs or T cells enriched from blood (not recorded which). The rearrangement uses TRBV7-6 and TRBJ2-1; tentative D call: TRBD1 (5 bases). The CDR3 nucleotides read TGTGCCAGCAGCCTAGACTCGTGGGGCGGCTACAATGAGCAGTTCTTC. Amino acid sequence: CASSLDSWGGYNEQFF.